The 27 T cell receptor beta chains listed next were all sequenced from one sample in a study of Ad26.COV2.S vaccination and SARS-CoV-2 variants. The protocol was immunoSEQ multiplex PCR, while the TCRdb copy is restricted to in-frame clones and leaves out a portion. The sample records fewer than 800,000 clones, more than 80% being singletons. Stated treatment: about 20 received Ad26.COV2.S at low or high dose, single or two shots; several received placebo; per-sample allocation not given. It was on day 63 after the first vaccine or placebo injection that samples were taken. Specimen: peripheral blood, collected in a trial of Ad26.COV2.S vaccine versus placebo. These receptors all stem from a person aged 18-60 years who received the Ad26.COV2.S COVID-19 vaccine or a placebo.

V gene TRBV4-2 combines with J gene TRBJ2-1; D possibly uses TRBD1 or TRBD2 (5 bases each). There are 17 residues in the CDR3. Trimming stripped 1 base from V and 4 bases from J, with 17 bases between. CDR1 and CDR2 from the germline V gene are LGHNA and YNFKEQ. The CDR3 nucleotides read TGTGCCAGCAGCCAAGTCTCTCCGGGACGCCTTTACAATGAGCAGTTCTTC. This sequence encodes CASSQVSPGRLYNEQFF.

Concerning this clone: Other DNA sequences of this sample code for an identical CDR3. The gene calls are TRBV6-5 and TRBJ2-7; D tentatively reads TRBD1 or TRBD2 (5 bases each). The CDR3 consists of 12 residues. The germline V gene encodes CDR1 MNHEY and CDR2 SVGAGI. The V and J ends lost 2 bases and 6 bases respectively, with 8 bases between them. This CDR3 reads CASSYGGREQYF. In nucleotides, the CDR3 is TGTGCCAGCAGTTACGGGGGACGCGAGCAGTACTTC.

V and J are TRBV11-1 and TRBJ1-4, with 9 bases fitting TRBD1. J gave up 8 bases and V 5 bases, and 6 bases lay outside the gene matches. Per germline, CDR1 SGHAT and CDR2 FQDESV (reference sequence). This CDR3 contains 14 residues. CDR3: CASSKQGAREKLFF. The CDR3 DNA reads TGTGCCAGCAGCAAACAGGGGGCGCGCGAAAAACTGTTTTTT.

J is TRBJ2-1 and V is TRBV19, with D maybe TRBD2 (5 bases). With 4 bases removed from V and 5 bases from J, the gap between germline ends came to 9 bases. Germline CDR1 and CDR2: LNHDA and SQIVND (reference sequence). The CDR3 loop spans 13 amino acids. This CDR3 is CASSNLGNNEQFF. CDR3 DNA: TGTGCCAGTAGTAACCTCGGGAACAATGAGCAGTTCTTC.

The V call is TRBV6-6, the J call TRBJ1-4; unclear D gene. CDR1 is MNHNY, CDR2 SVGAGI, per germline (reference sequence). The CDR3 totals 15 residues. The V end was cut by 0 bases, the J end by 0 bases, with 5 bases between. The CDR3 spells CASSYSVATNEKLFF. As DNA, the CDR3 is TGTGCCAGCAGTTACTCAGTTGCAACTAATGAAAAACTGTTTTTT.

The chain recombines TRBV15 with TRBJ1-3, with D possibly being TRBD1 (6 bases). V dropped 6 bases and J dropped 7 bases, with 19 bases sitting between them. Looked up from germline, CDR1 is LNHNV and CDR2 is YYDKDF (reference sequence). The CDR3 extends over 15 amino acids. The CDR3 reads CATRAGPGVLNTIYF. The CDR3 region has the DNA TGTGCCACCAGGGCAGGCCCAGGGGTACTCAACACCATATATTTT.

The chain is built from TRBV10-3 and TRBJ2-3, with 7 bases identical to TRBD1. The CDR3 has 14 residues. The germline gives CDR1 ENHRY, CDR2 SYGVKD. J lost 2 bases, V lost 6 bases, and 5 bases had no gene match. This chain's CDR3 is CAIRGQTITDTQYF. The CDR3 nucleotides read TGTGCCATCAGGGGACAGACAATCACAGATACGCAGTATTTT.

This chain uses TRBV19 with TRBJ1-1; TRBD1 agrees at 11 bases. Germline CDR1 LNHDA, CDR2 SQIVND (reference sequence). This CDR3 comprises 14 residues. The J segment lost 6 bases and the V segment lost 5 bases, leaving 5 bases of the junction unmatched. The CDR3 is CASSHRDRGAEAFF. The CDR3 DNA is TGTGCCAGTAGTCACCGGGACAGGGGGGCTGAAGCTTTCTTT.

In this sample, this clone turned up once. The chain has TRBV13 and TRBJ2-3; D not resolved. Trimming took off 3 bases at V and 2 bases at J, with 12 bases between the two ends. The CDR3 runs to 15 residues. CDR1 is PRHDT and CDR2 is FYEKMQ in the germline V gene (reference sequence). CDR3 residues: CASSLFNYTTDTQYF. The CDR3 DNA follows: TGTGCCAGCAGCTTGTTCAACTACACCACAGATACGCAGTATTTT.

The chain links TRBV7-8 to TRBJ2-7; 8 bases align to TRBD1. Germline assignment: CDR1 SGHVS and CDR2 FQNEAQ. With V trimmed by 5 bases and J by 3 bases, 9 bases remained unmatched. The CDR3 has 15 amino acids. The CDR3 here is CASSNRTGLFYEQYF. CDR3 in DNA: TGTGCCAGCAGCAACAGGACAGGGCTTTTCTACGAGCAGTACTTC.

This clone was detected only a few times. CDR3 nucleotide sequence: TGTGCCAGCAGCCGACTAGCGGAGGGCGAGCAGTACTTC. Translation: CASSRLAEGEQYF. This chain links TRBV21-1 with TRBJ2-7; the table's D call, TRBD2, has no DNA check behind it. TRBV21-1 is flagged as a pseudogene. The CDR3 sequence is 13 residues long.

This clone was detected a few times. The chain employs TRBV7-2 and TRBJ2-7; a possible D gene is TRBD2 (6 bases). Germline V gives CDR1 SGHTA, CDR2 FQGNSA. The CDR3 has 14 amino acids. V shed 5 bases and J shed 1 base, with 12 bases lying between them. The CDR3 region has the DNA TGTGCCAGCAGCACACACGGGGGATCCTACGAGCAGTACTTC. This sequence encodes CASSTHGGSYEQYF.

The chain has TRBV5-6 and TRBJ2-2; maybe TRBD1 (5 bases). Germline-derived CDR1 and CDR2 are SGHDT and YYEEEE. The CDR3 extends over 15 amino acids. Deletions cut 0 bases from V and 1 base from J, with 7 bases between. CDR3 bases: TGTGCCAGCAGCTTGGCAACAGGGAACACCGGGGAGCTGTTTTTT. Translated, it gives CASSLATGNTGELFF.

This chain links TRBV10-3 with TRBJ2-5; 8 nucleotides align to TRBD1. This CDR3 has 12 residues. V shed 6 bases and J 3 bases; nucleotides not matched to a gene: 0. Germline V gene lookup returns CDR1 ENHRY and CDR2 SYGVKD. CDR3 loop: CAIRDREETQYF. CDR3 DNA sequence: TGTGCCATCAGGGACAGGGAAGAGACCCAGTACTTC.

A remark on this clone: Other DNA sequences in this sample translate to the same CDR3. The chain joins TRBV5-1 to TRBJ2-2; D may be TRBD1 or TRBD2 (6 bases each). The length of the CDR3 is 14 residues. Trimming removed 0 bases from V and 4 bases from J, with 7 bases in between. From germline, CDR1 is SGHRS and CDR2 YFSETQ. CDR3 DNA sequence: TGCGCCAGCAGCTTGGAGGGGGGCACCGGGGAGCTGTTTTTT. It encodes CASSLEGGTGELFF.

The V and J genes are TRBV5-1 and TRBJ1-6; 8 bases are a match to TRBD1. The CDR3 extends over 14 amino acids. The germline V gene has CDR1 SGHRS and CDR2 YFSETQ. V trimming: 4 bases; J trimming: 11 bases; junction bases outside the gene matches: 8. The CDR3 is CASSLQGGSTPLHF. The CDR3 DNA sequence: TGCGCCAGCAGCCTACAGGGGGGATCGACACCCCTCCACTTT.

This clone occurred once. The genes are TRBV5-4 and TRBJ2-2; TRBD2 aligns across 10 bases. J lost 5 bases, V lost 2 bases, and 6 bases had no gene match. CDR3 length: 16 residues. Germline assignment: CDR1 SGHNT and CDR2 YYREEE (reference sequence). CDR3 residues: CASSFSGRSGTGELFF. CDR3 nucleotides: TGTGCCAGCAGCTTTAGCGGGAGGTCGGGGACCGGGGAGCTGTTTTTT. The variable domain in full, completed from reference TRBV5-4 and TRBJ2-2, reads ETGVTQSPTHLIKTRGQQVTLRCSSQSGHNTVSWYQQALGQGPQFIFQYYREEENGRGNFPPRFSGLQFPNYSSELNVNALELDDSALYLCASSFSGRSGTGELFFGEGSRLTVL.

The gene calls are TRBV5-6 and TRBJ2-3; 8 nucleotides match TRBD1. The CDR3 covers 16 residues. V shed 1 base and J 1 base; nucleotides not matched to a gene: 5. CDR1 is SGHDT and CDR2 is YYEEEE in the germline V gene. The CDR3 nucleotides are TGTGCCAGCAGCTTGATCGGACAGGGTGGCACAGATACGCAGTATTTT. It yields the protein CASSLIGQGGTDTQYF.

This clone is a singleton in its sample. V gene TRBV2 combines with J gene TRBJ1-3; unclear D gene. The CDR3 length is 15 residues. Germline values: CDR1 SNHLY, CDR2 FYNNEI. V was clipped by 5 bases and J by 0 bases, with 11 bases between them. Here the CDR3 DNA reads TGTGCCAGCAGTCCGACCTCAGGCTCTGGAAACACCATATATTTT. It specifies CASSPTSGSGNTIYF.

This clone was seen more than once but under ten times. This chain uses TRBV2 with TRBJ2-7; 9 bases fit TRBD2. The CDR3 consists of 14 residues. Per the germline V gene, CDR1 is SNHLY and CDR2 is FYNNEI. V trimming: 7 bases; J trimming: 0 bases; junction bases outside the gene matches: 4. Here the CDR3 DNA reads TGTGCCAGCATCTATAGCGGGAGCTCCTACGAGCAGTACTTC. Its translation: CASIYSGSSYEQYF.

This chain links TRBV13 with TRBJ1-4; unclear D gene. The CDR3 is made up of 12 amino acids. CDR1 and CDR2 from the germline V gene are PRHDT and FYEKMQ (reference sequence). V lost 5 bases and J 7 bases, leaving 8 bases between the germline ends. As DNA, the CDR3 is TGTGCCAGCAGCCGCAGACCTGAAAAACTGTTTTTT. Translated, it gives CASSRRPEKLFF.

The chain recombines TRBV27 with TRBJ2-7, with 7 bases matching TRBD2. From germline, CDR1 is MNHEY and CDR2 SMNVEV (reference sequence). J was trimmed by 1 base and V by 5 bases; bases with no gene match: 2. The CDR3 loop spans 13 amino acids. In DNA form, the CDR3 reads TGTGCCAGCAGTAAGGGACTATCCTACGAGCAGTACTTC. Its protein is CASSKGLSYEQYF.

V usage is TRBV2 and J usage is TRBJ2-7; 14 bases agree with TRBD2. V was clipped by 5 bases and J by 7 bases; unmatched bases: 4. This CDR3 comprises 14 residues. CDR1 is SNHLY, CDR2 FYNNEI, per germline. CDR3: CASSSRLAGGEQYF. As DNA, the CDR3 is TGTGCCAGCAGTTCGAGACTAGCGGGAGGGGAGCAGTACTTC.

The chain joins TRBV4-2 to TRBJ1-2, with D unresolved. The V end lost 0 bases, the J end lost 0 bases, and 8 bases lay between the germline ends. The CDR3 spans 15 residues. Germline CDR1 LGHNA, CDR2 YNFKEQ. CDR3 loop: CASSQDQSTNYGYTF. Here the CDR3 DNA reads TGTGCCAGCAGCCAAGACCAATCCACTAACTATGGCTACACCTTC.

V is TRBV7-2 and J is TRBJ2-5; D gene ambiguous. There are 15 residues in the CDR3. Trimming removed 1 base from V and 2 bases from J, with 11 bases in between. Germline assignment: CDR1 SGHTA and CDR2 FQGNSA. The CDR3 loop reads CASSLVSNTQETQYF. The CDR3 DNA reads TGTGCCAGCAGCTTAGTATCCAATACTCAAGAGACCCAGTACTTC.

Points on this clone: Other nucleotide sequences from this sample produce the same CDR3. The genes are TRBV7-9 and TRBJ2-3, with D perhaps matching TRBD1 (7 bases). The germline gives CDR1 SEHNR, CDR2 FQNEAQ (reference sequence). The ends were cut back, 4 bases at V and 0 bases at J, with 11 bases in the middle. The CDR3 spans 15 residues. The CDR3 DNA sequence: TGTGCCAGCAGCTCCTCAGGGGGGAGCACAGATACGCAGTATTTT. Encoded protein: CASSSSGGSTDTQYF.

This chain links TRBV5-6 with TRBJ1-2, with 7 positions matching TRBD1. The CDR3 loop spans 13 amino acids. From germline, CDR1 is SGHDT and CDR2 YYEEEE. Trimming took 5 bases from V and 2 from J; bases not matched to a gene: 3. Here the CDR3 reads CASSPTGNYGYTF. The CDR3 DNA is TGTGCCAGCAGTCCGACAGGGAACTATGGCTACACCTTC.